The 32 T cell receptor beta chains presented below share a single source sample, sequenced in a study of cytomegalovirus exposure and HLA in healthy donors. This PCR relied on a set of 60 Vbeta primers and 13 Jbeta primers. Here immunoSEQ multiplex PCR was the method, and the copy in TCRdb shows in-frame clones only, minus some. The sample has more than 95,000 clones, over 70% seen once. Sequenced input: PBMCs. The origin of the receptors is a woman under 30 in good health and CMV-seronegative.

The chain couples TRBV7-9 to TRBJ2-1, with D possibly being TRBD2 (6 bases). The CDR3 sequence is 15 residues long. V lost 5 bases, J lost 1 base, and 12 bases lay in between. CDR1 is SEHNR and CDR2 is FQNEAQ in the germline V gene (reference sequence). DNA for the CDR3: TGTGCCAGCAGCCCCCGCGGGGATTCCTACAATGAGCAGTTCTTC. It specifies CASSPRGDSYNEQFF.

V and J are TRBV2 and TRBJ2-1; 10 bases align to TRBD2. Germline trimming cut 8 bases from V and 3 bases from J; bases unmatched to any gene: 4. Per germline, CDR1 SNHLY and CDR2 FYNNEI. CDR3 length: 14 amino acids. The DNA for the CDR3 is TGTGCCAGCTCCGAGCGGGGGGGCTACAATGAGCAGTTCTTC. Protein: CASSERGGYNEQFF.

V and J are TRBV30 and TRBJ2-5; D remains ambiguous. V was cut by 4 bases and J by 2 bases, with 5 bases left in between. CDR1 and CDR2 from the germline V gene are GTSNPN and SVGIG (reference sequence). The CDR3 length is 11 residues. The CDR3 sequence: CAWTSQETQYF. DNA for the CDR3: TGTGCCTGGACCAGTCAAGAGACCCAGTACTTC.

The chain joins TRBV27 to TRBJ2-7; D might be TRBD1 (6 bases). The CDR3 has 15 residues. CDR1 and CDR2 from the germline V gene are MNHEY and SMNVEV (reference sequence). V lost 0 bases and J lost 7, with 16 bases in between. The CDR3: CASSLSTGFTTEQYF. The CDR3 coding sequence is TGTGCCAGCAGTTTATCGACAGGCTTTACTACTGAGCAGTACTTC.

The CDR3: CASTLTGGTTEAFF. CDR3 DNA sequence: TGTGCCAGCACCCTGACGGGGGGCACCACTGAAGCTTTCTTT. The chain links TRBV6-5 to TRBJ1-1; TRBD1 is a possible D gene (6 bases). Germline assignment: CDR1 MNHEY and CDR2 SVGAGI. This CDR3 has 14 residues. V was pared by 7 bases and J by 4 bases, with 16 bases between.

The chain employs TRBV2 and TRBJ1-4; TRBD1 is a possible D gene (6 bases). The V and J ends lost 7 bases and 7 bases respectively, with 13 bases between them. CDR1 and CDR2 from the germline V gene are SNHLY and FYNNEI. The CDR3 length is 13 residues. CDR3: CASTGTRGEKLFF. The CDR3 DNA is TGTGCCAGCACCGGGACCAGGGGTGAAAAACTGTTTTTT.

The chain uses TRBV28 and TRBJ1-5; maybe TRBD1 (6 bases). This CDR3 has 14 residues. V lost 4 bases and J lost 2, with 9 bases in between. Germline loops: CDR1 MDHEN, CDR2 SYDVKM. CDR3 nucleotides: TGTGCCAGCAGTTATAACAGGGGCAATCAGCCCCAGCATTTT. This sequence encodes CASSYNRGNQPQHF.

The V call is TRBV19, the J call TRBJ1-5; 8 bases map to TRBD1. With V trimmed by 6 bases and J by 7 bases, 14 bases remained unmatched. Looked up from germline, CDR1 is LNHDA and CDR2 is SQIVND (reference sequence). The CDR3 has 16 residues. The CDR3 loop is CASRTDRVAQGQPQHF. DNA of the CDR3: TGTGCCAGTAGAACGGACAGGGTAGCACAGGGGCAGCCCCAGCATTTT. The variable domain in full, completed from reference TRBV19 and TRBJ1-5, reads DGGITQSPKYLFRKEGQNVTLSCEQNLNHDAMYWYRQDPGQGLRLIYYSQIVNDFQKGDIAEGYSVSREKKESFPLTVTSAQKNPTAFYLCASRTDRVAQGQPQHFGDGTRLSIL.

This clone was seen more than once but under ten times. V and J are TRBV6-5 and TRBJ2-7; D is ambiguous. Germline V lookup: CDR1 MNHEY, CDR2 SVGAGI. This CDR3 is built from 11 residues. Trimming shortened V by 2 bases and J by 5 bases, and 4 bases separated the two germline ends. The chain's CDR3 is CASSYQDEQYF. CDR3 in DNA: TGTGCCAGCAGTTACCAGGACGAGCAGTACTTC.

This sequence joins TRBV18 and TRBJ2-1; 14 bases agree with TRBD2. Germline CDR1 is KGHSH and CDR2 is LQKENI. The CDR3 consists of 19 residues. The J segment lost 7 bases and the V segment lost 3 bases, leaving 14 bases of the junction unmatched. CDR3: CASSPIGLAGGQQTNEQFF. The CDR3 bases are TGTGCCAGCTCACCGATTGGACTAGCGGGGGGACAACAAACTAATGAGCAGTTCTTC.

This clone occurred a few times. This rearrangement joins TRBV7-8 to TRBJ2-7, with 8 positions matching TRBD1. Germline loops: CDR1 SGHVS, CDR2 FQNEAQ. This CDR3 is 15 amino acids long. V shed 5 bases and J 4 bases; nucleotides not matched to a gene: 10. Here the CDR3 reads CASSDRGQEEYEQYF. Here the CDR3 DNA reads TGTGCCAGCAGCGATAGGGGACAGGAAGAGTACGAGCAGTACTTC.

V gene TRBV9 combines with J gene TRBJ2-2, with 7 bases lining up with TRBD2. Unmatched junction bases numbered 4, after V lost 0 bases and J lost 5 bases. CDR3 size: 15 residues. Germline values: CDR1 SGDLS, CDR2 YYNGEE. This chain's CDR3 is CASSVVSGLTGELFF. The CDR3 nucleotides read TGTGCCAGCAGCGTAGTTAGCGGGTTAACCGGGGAGCTGTTTTTT.

The CDR3 nucleotides are TGTGCCAGTAGTTCACAGGGATTTGGTGGCTACACCTTC. Protein product: CASSSQGFGGYTF. V gene TRBV19 combines with J gene TRBJ1-2; D possibly corresponds to TRBD1 (6 bases). V gave up 5 bases and J gave up 7 bases, with 14 bases separating them. There are 13 residues in the CDR3. Germline V gene lookup returns CDR1 LNHDA and CDR2 SQIVND (reference sequence).

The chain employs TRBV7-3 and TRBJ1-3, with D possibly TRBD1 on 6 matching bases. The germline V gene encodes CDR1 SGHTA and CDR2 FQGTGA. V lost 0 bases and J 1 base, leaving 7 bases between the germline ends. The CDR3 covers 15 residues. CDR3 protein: CASSLTGGSGNTIYF. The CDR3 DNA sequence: TGTGCCAGCAGCTTAACAGGGGGTTCTGGAAACACCATATATTTT.

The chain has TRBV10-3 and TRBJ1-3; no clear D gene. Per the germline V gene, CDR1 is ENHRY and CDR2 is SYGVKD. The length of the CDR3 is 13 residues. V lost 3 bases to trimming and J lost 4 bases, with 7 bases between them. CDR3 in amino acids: CAISDPQGNTIYF. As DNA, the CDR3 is TGTGCCATCAGTGATCCCCAAGGAAACACCATATATTTT.

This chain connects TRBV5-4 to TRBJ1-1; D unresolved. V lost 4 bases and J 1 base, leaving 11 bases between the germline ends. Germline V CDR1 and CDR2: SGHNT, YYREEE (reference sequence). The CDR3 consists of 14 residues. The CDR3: CASSVVGGNTEAFF. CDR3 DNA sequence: TGTGCCAGCAGCGTCGTCGGTGGGAACACTGAAGCTTTCTTT. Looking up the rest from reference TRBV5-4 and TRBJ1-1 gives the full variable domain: ETGVTQSPTHLIKTRGQQVTLRCSSQSGHNTVSWYQQALGQGPQFIFQYYREEENGRGNFPPRFSGLQFPNYSSELNVNALELDDSALYLCASSVVGGNTEAFFGQGTRLTVV.

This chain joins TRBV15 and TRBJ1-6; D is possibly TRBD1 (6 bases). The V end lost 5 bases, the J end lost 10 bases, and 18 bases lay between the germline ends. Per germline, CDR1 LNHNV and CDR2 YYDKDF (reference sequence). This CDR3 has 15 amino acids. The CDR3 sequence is CATSAGDNQNSPLHF. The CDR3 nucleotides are TGTGCCACCAGCGCCGGGGACAATCAGAACTCACCCCTCCACTTT.

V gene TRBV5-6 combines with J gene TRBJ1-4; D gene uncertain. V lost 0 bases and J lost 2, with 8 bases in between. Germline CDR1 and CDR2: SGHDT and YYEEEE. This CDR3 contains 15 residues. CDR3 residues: CASSLGGETNEKLFF. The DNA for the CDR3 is TGTGCCAGCAGCTTGGGAGGCGAGACTAATGAAAAACTGTTTTTT.

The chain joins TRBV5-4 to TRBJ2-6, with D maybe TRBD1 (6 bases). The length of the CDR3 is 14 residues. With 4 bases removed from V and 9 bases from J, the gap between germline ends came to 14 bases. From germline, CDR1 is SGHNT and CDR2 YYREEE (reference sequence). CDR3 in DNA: TGTGCCAGCAGCCCGCAAGGGGGAATCAACGTCCTGACTTTC. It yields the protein CASSPQGGINVLTF.

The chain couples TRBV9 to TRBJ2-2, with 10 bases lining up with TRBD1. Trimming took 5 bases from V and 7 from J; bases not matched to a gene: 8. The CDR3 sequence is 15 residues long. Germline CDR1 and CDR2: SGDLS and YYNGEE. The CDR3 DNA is TGTGCCAGCAGTTCTGGGACAGGGGAGGTCGGGGAGCTGTTTTTT. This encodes CASSSGTGEVGELFF.

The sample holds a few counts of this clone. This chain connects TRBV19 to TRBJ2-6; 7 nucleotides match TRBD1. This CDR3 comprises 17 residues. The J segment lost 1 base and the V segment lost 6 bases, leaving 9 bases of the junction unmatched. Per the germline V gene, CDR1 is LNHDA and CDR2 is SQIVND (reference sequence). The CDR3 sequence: CASRTGTLRSGANVLTF. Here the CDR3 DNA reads TGTGCCAGTAGGACAGGGACGTTAAGGTCTGGGGCCAACGTCCTGACTTTC.

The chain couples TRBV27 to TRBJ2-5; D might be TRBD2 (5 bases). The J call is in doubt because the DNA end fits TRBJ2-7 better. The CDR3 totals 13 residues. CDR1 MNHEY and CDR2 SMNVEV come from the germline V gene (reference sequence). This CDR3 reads CASSLGDSYEQYF. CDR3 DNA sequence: TGTGCCAGCAGTCTCGGGGACTCCTACGAGCAGTACTTC.

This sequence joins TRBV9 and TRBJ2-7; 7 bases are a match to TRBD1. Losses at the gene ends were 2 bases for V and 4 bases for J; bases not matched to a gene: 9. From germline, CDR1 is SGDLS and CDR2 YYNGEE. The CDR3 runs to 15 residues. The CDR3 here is CASSVSAGTAYEQYF. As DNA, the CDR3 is TGTGCCAGCAGCGTTTCCGCCGGGACAGCGTACGAGCAGTACTTC.

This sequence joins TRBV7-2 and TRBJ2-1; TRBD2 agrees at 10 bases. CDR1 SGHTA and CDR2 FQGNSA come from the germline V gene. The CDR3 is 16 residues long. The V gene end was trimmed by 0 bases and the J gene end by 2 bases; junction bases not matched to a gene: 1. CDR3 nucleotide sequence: TGTGCCAGCAGCTTAGCTAGCGGGGGGCCCTACAATGAGCAGTTCTTC. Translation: CASSLASGGPYNEQFF.

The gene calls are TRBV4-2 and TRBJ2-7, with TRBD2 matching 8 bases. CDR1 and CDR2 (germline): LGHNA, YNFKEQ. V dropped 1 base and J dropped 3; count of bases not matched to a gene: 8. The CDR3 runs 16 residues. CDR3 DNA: TGTGCCAGCAGCCAAGGAGTAGCGGGGTTCCTCTACGAGCAGTACTTC. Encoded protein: CASSQGVAGFLYEQYF.

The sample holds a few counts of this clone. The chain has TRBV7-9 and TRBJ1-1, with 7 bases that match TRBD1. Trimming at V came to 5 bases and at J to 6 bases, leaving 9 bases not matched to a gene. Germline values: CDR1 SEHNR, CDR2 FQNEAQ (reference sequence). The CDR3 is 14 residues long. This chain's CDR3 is CASSTATGSAEAFF. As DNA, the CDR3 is TGTGCCAGCAGCACCGCGACAGGGTCGGCTGAAGCTTTCTTT.

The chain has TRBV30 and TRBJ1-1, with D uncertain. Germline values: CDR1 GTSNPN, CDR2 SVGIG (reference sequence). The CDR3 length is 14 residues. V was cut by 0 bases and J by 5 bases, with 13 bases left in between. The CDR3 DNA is TGTGCCTGGAGTGTATCGGGGTATGGGACTGAAGCTTTCTTT. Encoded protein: CAWSVSGYGTEAFF.

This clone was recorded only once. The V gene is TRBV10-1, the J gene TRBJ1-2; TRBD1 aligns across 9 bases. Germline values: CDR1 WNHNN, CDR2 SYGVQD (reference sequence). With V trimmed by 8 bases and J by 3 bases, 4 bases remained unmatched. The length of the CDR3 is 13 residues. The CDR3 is CASRTGEDYGYTF. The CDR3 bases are TGCGCCAGCCGGACAGGGGAGGACTATGGCTACACCTTC.

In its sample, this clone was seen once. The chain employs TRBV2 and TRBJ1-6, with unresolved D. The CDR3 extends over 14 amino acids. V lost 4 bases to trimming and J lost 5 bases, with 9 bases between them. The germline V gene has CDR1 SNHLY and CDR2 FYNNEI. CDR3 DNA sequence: TGTGCCAGCAGTGGCACGAGGGATAATTCACCCCTCCACTTT. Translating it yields CASSGTRDNSPLHF. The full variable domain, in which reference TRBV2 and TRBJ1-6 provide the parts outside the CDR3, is EPEVTQTPSHQVTQMGQEVILRCVPISNHLYFYWYRQILGQKVEFLVSFYNNEISEKSEIFDDQFSVERPDGSNFTLKIRSTKLEDSAMYFCASSGTRDNSPLHFGNGTRLTVT.

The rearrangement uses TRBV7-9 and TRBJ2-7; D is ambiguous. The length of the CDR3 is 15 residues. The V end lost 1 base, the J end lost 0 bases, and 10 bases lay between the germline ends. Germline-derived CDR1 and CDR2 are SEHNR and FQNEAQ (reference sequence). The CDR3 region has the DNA TGTGCCAGCAGCTTAGTCCCAGGCTTCTCCTACGAGCAGTACTTC. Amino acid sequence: CASSLVPGFSYEQYF.

Here the CDR3 reads CASSQDGQGRGNTEAFF. The CDR3 coding sequence is TGCGCCAGCAGCCAAGATGGCCAGGGAAGGGGTAACACTGAAGCTTTCTTT. The rearrangement joins TRBV4-1 to TRBJ1-1; D possibly corresponds to TRBD1 (5 bases). V dropped 0 bases and J dropped 2 bases, with 16 bases sitting between them. The CDR3 length is 17 residues. Germline lookup yields CDR1 MGHRA and CDR2 YSYEKL.

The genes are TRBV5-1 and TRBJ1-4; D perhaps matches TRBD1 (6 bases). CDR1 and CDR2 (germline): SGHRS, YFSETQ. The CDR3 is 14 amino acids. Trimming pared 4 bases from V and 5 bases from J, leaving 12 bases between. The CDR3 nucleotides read TGCGCCAGCAGCCCAACAGGGATGAATGAAAAACTGTTTTTT. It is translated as CASSPTGMNEKLFF.